What follows are 4 T cell receptor beta chains derived from one specimen sequenced in a study of graft-versus-host responses after intestinal transplantation. For these TCRs, the target antigens are not known. Only in-frame clones appear in the TCRdb table, and some are missing; sequencing was by immunoSEQ multiplex PCR. The sample lists approximately 86,000 clones, under 95% seen once, with about 0.4% in the top ten. Sequenced material: unstimulated CD8+ T cells sorted from spleen or lymph node cells, taken before transplant. These receptors originate from a human donor who was the organ donor for an intestinal transplant.

The V gene is TRBV4-3, the J gene TRBJ2-7; 7 bases align to TRBD1. The germline V gene encodes CDR1 LGHNA and CDR2 YSLEER. The V segment lost 5 bases and the J segment 6 bases; nucleotides outside the gene matches: 7. The CDR3 loop spans 13 amino acids. The CDR3, as DNA: TGCGCCAGCAGCATTGACAGGGATGGCGAGCAGTACTTC. Translation gives CASSIDRDGEQYF.

V and J are TRBV5-4 and TRBJ1-1; D perhaps matches TRBD1 (6 bases). V dropped 0 bases and J dropped 0 bases, with 15 bases sitting between them. The CDR3 extends over 17 amino acids. Germline CDR1 reads SGHNT; CDR2 reads YYREEE (reference sequence). The CDR3 reads CASSLVGAGAMNTEAFF. DNA of the CDR3: TGTGCCAGCAGCTTGGTGGGGGCAGGGGCAATGAACACTGAAGCTTTCTTT.

This chain connects TRBV23-1 to TRBJ2-4; TRBD2 aligns across 7 bases. TRBV23-1 is flagged as an ORF with uncertain function. Germline trimming cut 0 bases from V and 6 bases from J; bases unmatched to any gene: 11. This CDR3 is 17 amino acids long. For the CDR3, the DNA is TGCGCCAGCAGTCAATCTAACCGACCGGGGGGAAGAAACATTCAGTACTTC. Encoded protein: CASSQSNRPGGRNIQYF.

J is TRBJ1-2 and V is TRBV29-1; the D gene is possibly TRBD1 (5 bases). CDR1 and CDR2 from the germline V gene are SQVTM and ANQGSEA. V was clipped by 0 bases and J by 4 bases, with 21 bases between them. CDR3 length equals 17 residues. The CDR3 sequence: CSVEDLVGRVSSYGYTF. CDR3 coding DNA: TGCAGCGTTGAAGATCTGGTGGGCAGGGTATCTAGCTATGGCTACACCTTC.